The rows below give T cell receptor beta chains drawn from one sample of a study of graft-versus-host responses after intestinal transplantation. Which antigens these TCRs recognize remains unknown. Profiling relied on immunoSEQ multiplex PCR, and the TCRdb table lists in-frame clones only, not all of them. Altogether over 75,000 clones are present, 70% to 90% being singletons, with the ten largest covering roughly 0.37%. This specimen consisted of unstimulated CD4+ T cells sorted from spleen or lymph node cells, obtained before intestinal transplant. Receptors originate from a human donor who received an intestinal transplant. CDR3s include the opening cysteine and the closing phenylalanine or tryptophan. The D gene is left open where the match is weak. The size entry is marked missing in some rows and otherwise reads once, few, many or a size class.

CATSRGEGREQFF	TGTGCCACCAGCAGAGGGGAGGGCCGTGAGCAGTTCTTC	TRBV15	TRBJ2-1	TRBD2	NA
CASSMDRFSGNTIYF	TGCGCCAGCAGCATGGACCGGTTCTCTGGAAACACCATATATTTT	TRBV5-1	TRBJ1-3	NA	NA
CASRLDRGQRGYTF	TGTGCCAGCAGGCTAGACAGGGGCCAAAGGGGCTACACCTTC	TRBV28	TRBJ1-2	TRBD1	few
CASYRGRSSYEQYF	TGTGCCAGCTACAGGGGTAGGAGCTCCTACGAGCAGTACTTC	TRBV28	TRBJ2-7	TRBD1	once
CASSYGFAGGEQYF	TGTGCCAGCAGCTATGGATTTGCGGGGGGCGAGCAGTACTTC	TRBV5-6	TRBJ2-7	TRBD2	NA
CATSLSSSSLDEQYF	TGTGCCACCAGTTTAAGTTCTAGTTCTCTGGACGAGCAGTACTTC	TRBV15	TRBJ2-7	NA	NA
CASSVSGTSGGNEQFF	TGTGCCAGCAGCGTATCCGGGACTAGCGGGGGTAATGAGCAGTTCTTC	TRBV9	TRBJ2-1	TRBD2	NA
CASSVQGAQNSPLHF	TGTGCCAGCAGTGTACAGGGGGCGCAAAATTCACCCCTCCACTTT	TRBV27	TRBJ1-6	TRBD1	NA
CASSYLPQGVETQYF	TGTGCCAGCAGTTACCTACCACAGGGAGTGGAGACCCAGTACTTC	TRBV6-5	TRBJ2-5	NA	NA
CASAQTRDRKGYTF	TGTGCCAGCGCCCAAACCCGGGACAGGAAAGGCTACACCTTC	TRBV28	TRBJ1-2	TRBD1	NA
CASSEAPGQGGNTIYF	TGTGCCAGCAGTGAAGCTCCCGGACAGGGTGGAAACACCATATATTTT	TRBV6-1	TRBJ1-3	TRBD1	NA
CASRPDRGTYEQYF	TGTGCCAGCAGGCCGGACAGGGGAACCTACGAGCAGTACTTC	TRBV6-1	TRBJ2-7	TRBD1	NA
CASSVGTGDYGYTF	TGTGCCAGCAGCGTAGGTACAGGTGACTATGGCTACACCTTC	TRBV9	TRBJ1-2	NA	NA
CASSLLTGRGDIQYF	TGTGCCAGCAGCCTCCTGACAGGGAGAGGAGACATTCAGTACTTC	TRBV2	TRBJ2-4	TRBD1	NA
CASSSYSGANVLTF	TGTGCCAGCAGTTCTTACTCTGGGGCCAACGTCCTGACTTTC	TRBV27	TRBJ2-6	NA	NA
CASSLVVSGNTEAFF	TGTGCCAGCAGCTTAGTCGTCTCGGGAAACACTGAAGCTTTCTTT	TRBV11-2	TRBJ1-1	NA	NA
CATSRDPERYGYTF	TGTGCCACCAGCAGAGATCCGGAGCGATATGGCTACACCTTC	TRBV15	TRBJ1-2	NA	NA
CSVLFEMNTEAFF	TGCAGCGTTCTATTCGAGATGAACACTGAAGCTTTCTTT	TRBV29-1	TRBJ1-1	NA	NA
CASSKRTGTQPQHF	TGTGCCAGCAGCAAAAGGACAGGTACTCAGCCCCAGCATTTT	TRBV21-1	TRBJ1-5	NA	NA
CASSLGQNTGELFF	TGCGCCAGCAGCCTCGGTCAGAACACCGGGGAGCTGTTTTTT	TRBV4-1	TRBJ2-2	NA	NA
CATSRVREEAFF	TGTGCCACCAGCAGAGTCCGAGAAGAAGCTTTCTTT	TRBV15	TRBJ1-1	NA	NA
CASSYSAANLHEQFF	TGTGCCAGCAGTTATAGCGCGGCGAACCTCCATGAGCAGTTCTTC	TRBV6-6	TRBJ2-1	NA	NA
CASSLALSGADGYTF	TGCGCCAGCAGCTTGGCCTTGTCCGGAGCGGATGGCTACACCTTC	TRBV5-1	TRBJ1-2	NA	NA
CASSLGFPGTDTQYF	TGCGCCAGCAGCTTGGGTTTCCCCGGCACAGATACGCAGTATTTT	TRBV5-1	TRBJ2-3	NA	NA
CASSSGRNTEAFF	TGTGCCAGCAGTTCCGGTAGGAACACTGAAGCTTTCTTT	TRBV6-6	TRBJ1-1	NA	NA
CASSLPGLAAYNEQFF	TGTGCCAGCAGTTTGCCGGGACTAGCGGCGTACAATGAGCAGTTCTTC	TRBV28	TRBJ2-1	TRBD2	NA
CASSLRLAGSTGETQYF	TGCGCCAGCAGCCTCCGACTAGCGGGATCAACGGGGGAGACCCAGTACTTC	TRBV4-1	TRBJ2-5	TRBD2	NA
CARRYSSSYEQYF	TGTGCCCGACGGTATAGCAGCTCCTACGAGCAGTACTTC	TRBV2	TRBJ2-7	NA	NA
CAIGTAGNSPLHF	TGTGCCATCGGGACAGCGGGTAATTCACCCCTCCACTTT	TRBV10-3	TRBJ1-6	TRBD1	NA
CASSIVGTYSNQPQHF	TGTGCCAGTAGTATAGTAGGGACTTATAGCAATCAGCCCCAGCATTTT	TRBV19	TRBJ1-5	NA	NA
CASSVIRNTGELFF	TGTGCCAGCAGCGTCATCAGGAACACCGGGGAGCTGTTTTTT	TRBV11-2	TRBJ2-2	NA	NA
CSVGGGNTIYF	TGCAGCGTTGGAGGGGGAAACACCATATATTTT	TRBV29-1	TRBJ1-3	NA	few
CASSFGGPTEAFF	TGTGCCAGCAGTTTCGGGGGTCCTACTGAAGCTTTCTTT	TRBV28	TRBJ1-1	NA	NA
CASSQLSGTAGSPLHF	TGTGCCAGCAGCCAACTCTCCGGGACAGCCGGTTCACCCCTCCACTTT	TRBV11-2	TRBJ1-6	TRBD1	NA
CTVSAKNIQYF	TGCACTGTGTCCGCCAAAAACATTCAGTACTTC	TRBV20-1	TRBJ2-4	NA	NA
CASRGGFGETQYF	TGCGCCAGCCGGGGGGGATTTGGGGAGACCCAGTACTTC	TRBV10-2	TRBJ2-5	TRBD2	NA
CASSFLGGQGISYEQYF	TGTGCCAGCAGTTTCCTGGGGGGACAGGGCATCTCCTACGAGCAGTACTTC	TRBV28	TRBJ2-7	TRBD1	NA
CASSDAIAPEGTQYF	TGTGCCAGCAGTGACGCGATAGCCCCGGAGGGTACGCAGTATTTT	TRBV25-1	TRBJ2-3	NA	once
CSARRLRMYF	TGCAGTGCTAGGAGACTTAGAATGTATTTT	TRBV20-1	TRBJ2-3	NA	NA
CASSPIGTGSNQPQHF	TGTGCCAGCTCACCAATAGGGACAGGGAGCAATCAGCCCCAGCATTTT	TRBV18	TRBJ1-5	TRBD1	NA
CASSEGQLGDTEAFF	TGTGCCAGCAGTGAGGGGCAGCTAGGGGACACTGAAGCTTTCTTT	TRBV6-1	TRBJ1-1	NA	NA
CASSHGTGYGYTF	TGTGCCAGCAGTCACGGGACAGGTTATGGCTACACCTTC	TRBV6-1	TRBJ1-2	TRBD1	once
CASSWGLAFGETQYF	TGTGCCAGCAGTTGGGGACTAGCTTTTGGGGAGACCCAGTACTTC	TRBV6-6	TRBJ2-5	TRBD2	NA
CASSGRSGADTQYF	TGTGCCAGCAGCGGACGATCAGGGGCAGATACGCAGTATTTT	TRBV4-2	TRBJ2-3	NA	NA
CASSLEAGLEFF	TGTGCCAGCAGCTTAGAAGCGGGGTTGGAGTTCTTC	TRBV7-9	TRBJ2-1	TRBD2	once